This T cell receptor (beta chain) was recorded in a study of cytomegalovirus exposure and HLA in healthy donors. In the study overall: Early released data comprised some 85 million unique TCRs from HLA-typed donors.

In the PCR, 60 Vbeta and 13 Jbeta primers were used. Libraries were prepared by immunoSEQ multiplex PCR; TCRdb keeps only in-frame clonotypes and omits some of them. The repertoire includes approximately 160,000 clones, about 75% of them detected once, and 4.9% sits in the top ten. General study findings and limits: An analysis done earlier found most TCR beta V segments productive about 87% or about 30% of the time.

Comments on this clone: Its antigen is still unknown. Possible read error: a much larger clone is one base away.

Sequencing was carried out using PBMCs. The source is a male donor in good health and CMV-seronegative.

Written as DNA, the CDR3 is TGTGCCAGCAGCCCCGCGGAGGCTAGAGTGGAAGCTTTCTTT. This translates into CASSPAEARVEAFF. V usage is TRBV5-4 and J usage is TRBJ1-1; D gene uncertain. V dropped 4 bases and J dropped 8 bases, with 18 bases sitting between them. The CDR3 spans 14 residues. CDR1 is SGHNT and CDR2 is YYREEE in the germline V gene (reference sequence).